A selection of T cell receptor beta chains follows, all from one sample in a study of blood T cell repertoires in COVID-19. Using immunoSEQ multiplex PCR, the repertoire was profiled, and TCRdb retains in-frame clones only, with some absent. The sample has 180,000 or so clones, about 85% seen once. The specimen sequenced was peripheral blood. The receptors were sampled from a young man with acute or convalescent COVID-19. Each CDR3 is given with its conserved first and last residue. A D gene is named only where the DNA matches it firmly. A clone size is listed for some rows: how often the clone was seen (once, few, many), or a class if it is expanded.

v_gene,abundance,len,d_gene,j_gene,CDR3nt,CDR3aa
TRBV3-1/TRBV3-2,.,13,.,TRBJ1-5,TGTGCCAGCAGCCAAGGCAGGGCACAGCCCCAGCATTTT,CASSQGRAQPQHF
TRBV19,.,15,TRBD1,TRBJ1-2,TGTGCCAGCCAAGCGGAGGACAGGGCCTACTATGGCTACACCTTC,CASQAEDRAYYGYTF
TRBV19,.,13,.,TRBJ2-7,TGTGCCAGTAGCCCGAGAGGTCCCTACGAGCAGTACTTC,CASSPRGPYEQYF
TRBV19,.,13,.,TRBJ1-1,TGTGCCAGTAGTGGCCCAAGGAACACTGAAGCTTTCTTT,CASSGPRNTEAFF
TRBV20-1,.,16,TRBD1,TRBJ1-3,TGCAGTGCCAGTTCGGGACAGGGGAGCTCTGGAAACACCATATATTTT,CSASSGQGSSGNTIYF
TRBV4-2,.,16,TRBD1,TRBJ1-5,TGTGCCAGCAGCCAAATACAGGGGGCCTCGAATCAGCCCCAGCATTTT,CASSQIQGASNQPQHF
TRBV5-1,once,15,TRBD1,TRBJ2-7,TGCGCCAGCAGCTTCGGGGACAGCTACGACTACGAGCAGTACTTC,CASSFGDSYDYEQYF
TRBV2,.,13,.,TRBJ1-1,TGTGCCAGCAGTGAGCTCAGGAACACTGAAGCTTTCTTT,CASSELRNTEAFF
TRBV11-2,.,14,.,TRBJ2-7,TGTGCCAGCAGCTCGACAGACTCCTCCTACGAGCAGTACTTC,CASSSTDSSYEQYF
TRBV6-1,.,18,TRBD1,TRBJ1-5,TGTGCCAGCAGTGTGTACAGGGGCCAAAGAAATAGCAATCAGCCCCAGCATTTT,CASSVYRGQRNSNQPQHF